This is a list of T cell receptor beta chains from one sample in a study of preoperative IRX-2 immunotherapy in early breast cancer. Generated by immunoSEQ multiplex PCR, the TCRdb table keeps only in-frame clones and is missing some. Here the sample spans about 89,000 clones, 86% being singletons. The source material was tumor tissue, sampled after IRX-2 immunotherapy. The receptors were sampled from a human donor with breast cancer. Both conserved end residues are part of each CDR3. Each record gives: V gene, CDR3 length, J gene, D gene, clone size, CDR3 DNA, CDR3 protein. The D gene is left open where the match is weak. Clone size is not always given. Where it is, it says once, few, many or a class for expanded clones.

>TRBV6-4|13|TRBJ1-5|NA|NA
TGTGCCAGCAGCGAGGTTAAGGTTCAGCCCCAGCATTTT
CASSEVKVQPQHF
>TRBV6-9|18|TRBJ2-2|TRBD1|once
TGTGCCAGCAGTTTCTTAGCAGGACAGCTAACAGGGGCCGGGGAGCTGTTTTTT
CASSFLAGQLTGAGELFF
>TRBV14|13|TRBJ1-4|NA|NA
TGTGCCAGCAGCCAACAAGGGAGTGAAAAACTGTTTTTT
CASSQQGSEKLFF
>TRBV7-6|15|TRBJ2-7|NA|NA
TGTGCCAGCAGCTTGTGGGAGGCTAGCTCCTACGAGCAGTACTTC
CASSLWEASSYEQYF
>TRBV6-4|11|TRBJ1-2|NA|NA
TGTGCCAGCAGGGGGGACTATGGCTACACCTTC
CASRGDYGYTF
>TRBV18|13|TRBJ2-7|NA|NA
TGTGCCAGTTCCGGGACGGAGCCGTACGAGCAGTACTTC
CASSGTEPYEQYF
>TRBV6-8|15|TRBJ1-1|NA|NA
TGTGCCAGCACCCTAGTTGGGGAGGCGAACACTGAAGCTTTCTTT
CASTLVGEANTEAFF
>TRBV5-1|15|TRBJ1-2|TRBD1|NA
TGCGCCAGCAGCTCCCTCCAGGGGGGCTTGGATGGCTACACCTTC
CASSSLQGGLDGYTF
>TRBV15|14|TRBJ1-6|NA|NA
TGTGCCACCAGCAGAGGGGGGACGGGTGGGACCCTCCACTTT
CATSRGGTGGTLHF
>TRBV7-4|13|TRBJ1-1|NA|NA
TGTGCCAGCAGCCCCCGGACTGTCACTGAAGCTTTCTTT
CASSPRTVTEAFF
>TRBV4-1|18|TRBJ2-7|TRBD2|once
TGCGCCAGCAGCCAAGTGGGGCCTAGCGGGAGGAGAGAGAACGAGCAGTACTTC
CASSQVGPSGRRENEQYF
>TRBV28|14|TRBJ1-1|NA|NA
TGTGCCAGCAGTTTATCCCAACGGTTCACTGAAGCTTTCTTT
CASSLSQRFTEAFF
>TRBV23-1|13|TRBJ2-3|NA|NA
TGCGCCAGCAGCTTGGACAAGACAGATACGCAGTATTTT
CASSLDKTDTQYF
>TRBV6-7|14|TRBJ1-2|TRBD1|NA
TGTGCCAGCACCACAGGGGGGGCTAGTTATGGCTACACCTTC
CASTTGGASYGYTF
>TRBV28|18|TRBJ1-3|TRBD1|NA
TGTGCCAGCAGTTTTGCGGAGGGACAGGGCCCCTCTGGAAACACCATATATTTT
CASSFAEGQGPSGNTIYF
>TRBV30|12|TRBJ1-3|NA|NA
TGTGCCAACCGGGGAGGCTTGGATTCTCTGGTGTTT
CANRGGLDSLVF
>TRBV11-3|15|TRBJ2-7|NA|NA
TGTGCCAGCAGCTTAGAGTCGGGGCCTTACTACGAGCAGTACTTC
CASSLESGPYYEQYF
>TRBV19|15|TRBJ1-5|NA|NA
TGTGCCAGTAGTATAGTTACCGCTCACGGTGGGCCCCAGCATTTT
CASSIVTAHGGPQHF
>TRBV7-6|16|TRBJ2-1|NA|once
TGTGCCAGCAGTCCCCGGGACCCGAGCTCCTACAATGAGCAGTTCTTC
CASSPRDPSSYNEQFF
>TRBV15|17|TRBJ1-5|TRBD1|NA
TGTGCCACCAGCAGAGGTGGGGGACAGTATAGCAATCAGCCCCAGCATTTT
CATSRGGGQYSNQPQHF
>TRBV19|15|TRBJ1-6|NA|NA
TGTGCCAGTAGTATCGGTCTCAGTTTTAATTCACCCCTCCACTTT
CASSIGLSFNSPLHF
>TRBV7-1|13|TRBJ2-7|NA|NA
TGTGCCAGCAGCTCTACTGACTCCTACGAGCAGTACTTC
CASSSTDSYEQYF
>TRBV29-1|12|TRBJ1-1|NA|NA
TGCAGCTCGTCTGTGGTGAACACTGAAGCTTTCTTT
CSSSVVNTEAFF
>TRBV15|16|TRBJ1-1|TRBD1|NA
TGTGCCACCAGCAGAGATTCAAGGGACAGGGAATCCGTAGCTTTCTTT
CATSRDSRDRESVAFF
>TRBV5-1|15|TRBJ2-1|TRBD2|few
TGCGCCAGCAGCTTGGGACTAGCGGTCGAGGATGAGCAGTTCTTC
CASSLGLAVEDEQFF
>TRBV30|15|TRBJ1-5|TRBD1|NA
TGTGCCTGGAGTGTAAAAAGGGCAGGGGGACAGCCCCAGCATTTT
CAWSVKRAGGQPQHF
>TRBV6-8|15|TRBJ1-3|NA|NA
TGTGCCATCAGTGCTTCTAATCCAAAGGGAAACACCATATATTTT
CAISASNPKGNTIYF
>TRBV7-1|15|TRBJ2-7|NA|NA
TGTGCCAGCAGCCGGACAGCCTCAGTAAGCTACGAGCAGTACTTC
CASSRTASVSYEQYF
>TRBV19|13|TRBJ1-1|NA|NA
TGTGCCAGTAGCAAACAGGGATACACTGAAGCTTTCTTT
CASSKQGYTEAFF
>TRBV28|13|TRBJ1-5|NA|NA
TGTGCCAGCAGGGCAGAGCGCAATCAGCCCCAGCATTTT
CASRAERNQPQHF
>TRBV5-1|17|TRBJ1-6|TRBD1|few
TGCGCCAGCAGCTTGAGGAGACAGGGGAGAATTGGCTCACCCCTCCACTTT
CASSLRRQGRIGSPLHF
>TRBV28|15|TRBJ1-3|NA|NA
TGTGCCTCATTATACATCGGGGGCTCTGGAAACACCATATATTTT
CASLYIGGSGNTIYF
>TRBV19|12|TRBJ2-5|NA|NA
TGTGCCAGTAGTGCCCCAAGGGAGACCCAGTACTTC
CASSAPRETQYF
>TRBV1|12|TRBJ2-2|NA|NA
TGCGCCAGCAGCCAAGTAACTGGGGAGCTGTTTTTT
CASSQVTGELFF
>TRBV6-4|13|TRBJ2-7|TRBD1|NA
TGTGCCATCAGTGATGACGTGGGGACAGGGCAAAACTTC
CAISDDVGTGQNF
>TRBV7-4|13|TRBJ1-4|NA|NA
TGTGCCAGCAGCGCGGACAGAGGGGAAAAACTGTTTTTT
CASSADRGEKLFF
>TRBV28|12|TRBJ1-1|NA|NA
TGTGCCAGCAGTTTAGCACGCACTGAAGCTTTCTTT
CASSLARTEAFF
>TRBV19|14|TRBJ1-1|NA|once
TGTGCCAGTAGTCAAGGCAGGATGAACACTGAAGCTTTCTTT
CASSQGRMNTEAFF
>TRBV14|13|TRBJ1-2|TRBD1|NA
TGTGCCAGCAGCCAAGATCTAGGGGGCGGCTACACCTTC
CASSQDLGGGYTF
>TRBV19|13|TRBJ1-2|NA|NA
TGTGCCAGTAGTATCGAGGGGCTCTATGGCTACACCTTC
CASSIEGLYGYTF
>TRBV29-1|14|TRBJ2-4|TRBD2|NA
TGCAGCGTTGAGGCAGGGAGGGAGGGGAACATTCAGTACTTC
CSVEAGREGNIQYF
>TRBV11-3|15|TRBJ2-3|TRBD2|NA
TGTGCCAGCAGCTACCTTAGCGGGGGGACAGATACGCAGTATTTT
CASSYLSGGTDTQYF
>TRBV14|15|TRBJ2-3|NA|NA
TGTGCCAGCAGCCCGAGAAGGACGGTCCAAGATACGCAGTATTTT
CASSPRRTVQDTQYF
>TRBV6-8|14|TRBJ1-2|TRBD1|few
TGTGCCAGCAACAGTGGGGACAGACTTTATGGCTACACCTTC
CASNSGDRLYGYTF
>TRBV14|14|TRBJ2-1|NA|NA
TGTGCCAGCAGCCAAGGCGGGACCCGTAATGAGCAGTTCTTC
CASSQGGTRNEQFF
>TRBV15|14|TRBJ1-2|NA|NA
TGTGCCACCAGCAGAGCCGGGACCCCGACGCCCTACACCTTC
CATSRAGTPTPYTF
>TRBV19|15|TRBJ2-1|TRBD1|NA
TGTGCCAGTAGGTACGGGACAGGGGGCGGGAATGAGCAGTTCTTC
CASRYGTGGGNEQFF
>TRBV5-1|14|TRBJ1-5|NA|NA
TGCGCCAGCAGCTTGGAGGCAGAAACTCAGCCCCAGCATTTT
CASSLEAETQPQHF
>TRBV6-8|13|TRBJ1-1|NA|NA
TGTGCCAGCAGCCTTGAGGGCGGCACTGAAGCTTTCTTT
CASSLEGGTEAFF
>TRBV14|15|TRBJ2-5|TRBD1|NA
TGTGCCAGCAGCCACGACAGGGGGCCCTTAGAGACCCAGTACTTC
CASSHDRGPLETQYF
>TRBV5-1|14|TRBJ2-7|NA|NA
TGCGCCAGCAGCTCGGAGACACCACCCTACGAGCAATACTTC
CASSSETPPYEQYF
>TRBV19|17|TRBJ1-5|NA|NA
TGTGCCAGTAGTATGTGGGGGGGCTCGCCGCCTGAACAGCCCCAGCATTTT
CASSMWGGSPPEQPQHF
>TRBV5-1|14|TRBJ2-2|NA|NA
TGCGCCAGCAGCCAGAAAGTTGGTCCCGGGGAGCTGTTTTTT
CASSQKVGPGELFF
>TRBV30|14|TRBJ2-3|NA|NA
TGTGCCTGGAGTGTCGCCGGAAGCACAGATACGCAGTATTTT
CAWSVAGSTDTQYF
>TRBV6-8|14|TRBJ1-1|TRBD1|NA
TGTGCCAGCAGTCGTACAGGGGAGGGGGCTGAAGCTTTCTTT
CASSRTGEGAEAFF
>TRBV11-3|15|TRBJ2-1|TRBD1|NA
TGTGCCAGCAGCTTCGGGACAGGTTCTTACAATGAGCAGTTCTTC
CASSFGTGSYNEQFF
>TRBV29-1|14|TRBJ2-7|NA|NA
TGCAGCGTTGAAGGGTCCGGGACACTCTACGAGCAGTACTTC
CSVEGSGTLYEQYF
>TRBV19|16|TRBJ1-2|TRBD1|NA
TGTGCCAGTAGTCTCGGGGGACAGAAGATCCGGGGTGGCTACACCTTC
CASSLGGQKIRGGYTF
>TRBV19|14|TRBJ1-2|NA|NA
TGTGCCAGCCTAAGTGAGGGGACTAACTATGGCTACACCTTC
CASLSEGTNYGYTF